These 17 T cell receptor beta chains were sequenced from one sample in a study of blood T cell repertoires in COVID-19. TCRdb's table, derived via immunoSEQ multiplex PCR, lists solely in-frame clones and lacks some. The sample lists approximately 260,000 clones; 75% to 95% were seen once. The sample was PBMCs or T cells enriched from blood (not recorded which). These receptors were taken from a woman aged 18-29 years who had recovered from COVID-19.

V gene TRBV6-5 combines with J gene TRBJ1-4, with D perhaps matching TRBD1 (5 bases). V gave up 0 bases and J gave up 7 bases, with 6 bases separating them. Germline CDR1 MNHEY, CDR2 SVGAGI. This CDR3 contains 13 residues. CDR3 residues: CASSYSRVEKLFF. The CDR3 DNA reads TGTGCCAGCAGTTACTCCAGGGTTGAAAAACTGTTTTTT.

The chain couples TRBV2 to TRBJ2-7; TRBD2 might be the D (6 bases). V gave up 3 bases and J gave up 5 bases, with 14 bases separating them. The CDR3 sequence is 14 residues long. The germline CDR1 and CDR2 sequences are SNHLY and FYNNEI. CDR3 DNA sequence: TGTGCCAGCAGTGATTCGGGGAGGTTGAACGAGCAGTACTTC. Amino acids: CASSDSGRLNEQYF. The full variable domain, with the rest looked up from reference TRBV2 and TRBJ2-7, is EPEVTQTPSHQVTQMGQEVILRCVPISNHLYFYWYRQILGQKVEFLVSFYNNEISEKSEIFDDQFSVERPDGSNFTLKIRSTKLEDSAMYFCASSDSGRLNEQYFGPGTRLTVT.

In this sample, this clone turned up a few times. The V and J genes are TRBV19 and TRBJ1-5; D not resolved. This CDR3 region has 15 residues. The V gene lost 3 bases and the J gene lost 4 bases, with 13 bases spanning the gap. Germline lookup yields CDR1 LNHDA and CDR2 SQIVND (reference sequence). The chain's CDR3 is CASSMERRDNQPQHF. Here the CDR3 DNA reads TGTGCCAGTAGTATGGAGAGGAGGGATAATCAGCCCCAGCATTTT.

DNA of the CDR3: TGTGCCAGCAGCCGATCGGGACAGTTTAGCAATCAGCCCCAGCATTTT. This codes for CASSRSGQFSNQPQHF. V and J are TRBV6-2 or TRBV6-3 and TRBJ1-5; 7 bases match TRBD1. The CDR3 runs to 16 residues. V dropped 6 bases and J dropped 0; count of bases not matched to a gene: 8. The germline CDR1 and CDR2 sequences are MNHEY and SVGEGT.

The chain recombines TRBV2 with TRBJ2-5; the D is unclear. V was clipped by 1 base and J by 1 base, with 4 bases between them. Per germline, CDR1 SNHLY and CDR2 FYNNEI. This CDR3 region has 13 residues. In DNA form, the CDR3 reads TGTGCCAGCAGTGAAGGGCCCCAAGAGACCCAGTACTTC. Protein product: CASSEGPQETQYF.

The chain employs TRBV9 and TRBJ2-3; D unresolved. Per germline, CDR1 SGDLS and CDR2 YYNGEE. The CDR3 runs to 15 residues. V lost 0 bases and J 3 bases, leaving 11 bases between the germline ends. CDR3 residues: CASSVGGAITDTQYF. The DNA for the CDR3 is TGTGCCAGCAGCGTAGGAGGCGCAATAACAGATACGCAGTATTTT.

In its sample, this clone was seen a few times. The chain is built from TRBV2 and TRBJ1-5; D uncertain. V was trimmed by 3 bases and J by 5 bases, leaving 14 bases between them. In germline, CDR1 is SNHLY, CDR2 FYNNEI. This CDR3 contains 15 residues. The chain's CDR3 is CASSDRRREDQPQHF. CDR3 DNA sequence: TGTGCCAGCAGTGACAGGAGGAGGGAAGATCAGCCCCAGCATTTT.

This clone turned up a few times. The rearrangement uses TRBV19 and TRBJ1-1; a weak D match, TRBD1 (5 bases). The CDR3 has 13 residues. The germline gives CDR1 LNHDA, CDR2 SQIVND (reference sequence). Trimming left V 8 bases short and J 6 bases short, with 16 bases between. This CDR3 is CASCGLGGAEAFF. The CDR3 nucleotides are TGTGCCAGTTGTGGCCTGGGAGGGGCTGAAGCTTTCTTT.

J is TRBJ2-7 and V is TRBV28; 8 bases fit TRBD2. There are 15 residues in the CDR3. CDR1 MDHEN and CDR2 SYDVKM come from the germline V gene. V lost 6 bases and J lost 3; bases outside the gene matches: 10. CDR3 sequence reads: CASSPGGGKYYEQYF. CDR3 coding DNA: TGTGCCAGCAGCCCCGGGGGGGGGAAGTACTACGAGCAGTACTTC.

The rearrangement links TRBV15 to TRBJ1-6; 8 bases agree with TRBD1. Unmatched junction bases numbered 7, after V lost 4 bases and J lost 8 bases. CDR1 is LNHNV and CDR2 is YYDKDF in the germline V gene (reference sequence). CDR3 length equals 15 residues. The DNA of the CDR3 is TGTGCCACCAGCACGTTGGACAGGGACGATTCACCCCTCCACTTT. Protein sequence: CATSTLDRDDSPLHF.

This clone has a handful of counts. The CDR3 bases are TGTGCCAGCAGATCCCGACAGGGCGGTGAAAAACTGTTTTTT. Protein sequence: CASRSRQGGEKLFF. The rearrangement links TRBV7-9 to TRBJ1-4; 7 positions agree with TRBD1. The V gene's germline CDR1 is SEHNR and CDR2 FQNEAQ (reference sequence). V lost 6 bases and J lost 7; bases outside the gene matches: 8. This CDR3 contains 14 residues. The full variable domain, rest sourced from reference TRBV7-9 and TRBJ1-4, is DTGVSQNPRHKITKRGQNVTFRCDPISEHNRLYWYRQTLGQGPEFLTYFQNEAQLEKSRLLSDRFSAERPKGSFSTLEIQRTEQGDSAMYLCASRSRQGGEKLFFGSGTQLSVL.

The chain is built from TRBV4-1 and TRBJ2-1; TRBD2 matches at 14 bases. The CDR3 is made up of 16 amino acids. CDR1 and CDR2 (germline): MGHRA, YSYEKL. V lost 4 bases to trimming and J lost 9 bases; unmatched junction nucleotides: 8. DNA of the CDR3: TGCGCCAGCAGCCTGGGACTAGCGGGAGTATATGGTGAGCAGTTCTTC. Its translation is CASSLGLAGVYGEQFF.

The chain joins TRBV3-1 (or the pseudogene TRBV3-2) to TRBJ1-1, with D possibly TRBD1 on 6 matching bases. The CDR3 spans 14 residues. Per germline, CDR1 LGHDT and CDR2 YNNKEL (reference sequence). The germline V and J ends were trimmed by 5 bases and 1 base, with 11 bases remaining between them. For the CDR3, the DNA is TGTGCCAGCAGCGGACAGATCCAGAACACTGAAGCTTTCTTT. Its translation is CASSGQIQNTEAFF.

V gene TRBV15 combines with J gene TRBJ1-2; 7 nucleotides line up with TRBD1. V trimming: 1 base; J trimming: 4 bases; junction bases outside the gene matches: 6. CDR1 is LNHNV, CDR2 YYDKDF, per germline (reference sequence). The length of the CDR3 is 15 residues. The CDR3 DNA sequence: TGTGCCACCAGCAGAGTGAACAGGGGCCGCTATGGCTACACCTTC. Translation: CATSRVNRGRYGYTF.

The J gene is TRBJ2-7, the V gene TRBV4-1; 8 bases fit TRBD2. This CDR3 is built from 15 residues. In germline, CDR1 is MGHRA, CDR2 YSYEKL. V was clipped by 1 base and J by 4 bases; unmatched bases: 6. The CDR3 DNA sequence: TGCGCCAGCAGCCAAGCCGGGACTAGGGAATACGAGCAGTACTTC. This codes for CASSQAGTREYEQYF.

CDR3 amino acids: CASRTGGQGHSPLHF. CDR3 DNA: TGTGCCAGCAGAACGGGCGGCCAGGGGCATTCACCCCTCCACTTT. This chain connects TRBV5-4 to TRBJ1-6, with a weak D call TRBD1 (6 bases). The CDR3 loop spans 15 amino acids. The V end lost 5 bases, the J end lost 8 bases, and 17 bases lay between the germline ends. The V gene's germline CDR1 is SGHNT and CDR2 YYREEE (reference sequence).

The V and J genes are TRBV19 and TRBJ1-2; 7 nucleotides match TRBD1. The CDR3 consists of 12 residues. V dropped 5 bases and J dropped 7; count of bases not matched to a gene: 4. CDR1 and CDR2 from the germline V gene are LNHDA and SQIVND (reference sequence). The CDR3 spells CASSSGGAGYTF. The CDR3 coding sequence is TGTGCCAGTAGTTCAGGGGGAGCTGGCTACACCTTC. Supplemented by reference TRBV19 and TRBJ1-2, the full variable domain reads DGGITQSPKYLFRKEGQNVTLSCEQNLNHDAMYWYRQDPGQGLRLIYYSQIVNDFQKGDIAEGYSVSREKKESFPLTVTSAQKNPTAFYLCASSSGGAGYTFGSGTRLTVV.